This entry lists 5 T cell receptor beta chains sequenced from one sample in a study of identical twins. TCRdb re-called the 5' RACE reads with MiXCR, one entry per CDR3 protein. The profile shows 1,800,000 or so distinct CDR3 sequences, less than 40% of them singletons. Source material: cord blood. The source of these receptors is a newborn girl in good health.

In its sample, this clonotype was seen a few times. The rearrangement links TRBV5-6 to TRBJ2-3; TRBD1 or TRBD2 may be the D gene (5 bases each). The CDR3 is 15 amino acids. V lost 0 bases to trimming and J lost 2 bases, with 10 bases between them. The germline V gene has CDR1 SGHDT and CDR2 YYEEEE. The CDR3: CASSLGRGPTDTQYF. In DNA form, the CDR3 reads TGTGCCAGCAGCTTGGGACGGGGCCCCACAGATACGCAGTATTTT.

The gene calls are TRBV5-8 and TRBJ2-3, with 9 nucleotides matching TRBD1. With 4 bases clipped from V and 6 bases from J, the junction kept 6 bases outside the gene matches. CDR3 size: 14 residues. CDR1 and CDR2 from the germline V gene are SGHTS and YDEGEE. This CDR3 reads CASSVQGAGDTQYF. The CDR3 DNA is TGTGCCAGCAGCGTACAGGGGGCTGGGGATACGCAGTATTTT. Full variable domain (remainder filled in from reference TRBV5-8 and TRBJ2-3): EAGVTQSPTHLIKTRGQQATLRCSPISGHTSVYWYQQALGLGLQFLLWYDEGEERNRGNFPPRFSGRQFPNYSSELNVNALELEDSALYLCASSVQGAGDTQYFGPGTRLTVL.

This chain joins TRBV7-2 and TRBJ2-4, with 10 bases fitting TRBD1. From germline, CDR1 is SGHTA and CDR2 FQGNSA. Trimming took 1 base from V and 2 from J; bases not matched to a gene: 11. This CDR3 region has 19 residues. The CDR3 DNA reads as TGTGCCAGCAGCTTAGAATGGACAGGGGGTTCCTGGACCAAAAACATTCAGTACTTC. It is translated as CASSLEWTGGSWTKNIQYF.

CDR3 sequence: CASSLSDRYNSPLHF. The CDR3 DNA is TGTGCCAGCAGTTTATCGGACAGATATAATTCACCCCTCCACTTT. V and J are TRBV27 and TRBJ1-6; maybe TRBD1 (6 bases). Trimming removed 0 bases from V and 4 bases from J, with 7 bases in between. The CDR3 sequence is 15 residues long. Per germline, CDR1 MNHEY and CDR2 SMNVEV (reference sequence).

V and J are TRBV20-1 and TRBJ2-7; 9 nucleotides line up with TRBD1. CDR1 and CDR2 (germline): DFQATT, SNEGSKA (reference sequence). The ends lost 1 base at V and 3 bases at J; junction bases unmatched: 1. The CDR3 has 13 residues. In nucleotides, the CDR3 is TGCAGTGCTAGAGGGGGACAGGGCTACGAGCAGTACTTC. Translating gives CSARGGQGYEQYF.